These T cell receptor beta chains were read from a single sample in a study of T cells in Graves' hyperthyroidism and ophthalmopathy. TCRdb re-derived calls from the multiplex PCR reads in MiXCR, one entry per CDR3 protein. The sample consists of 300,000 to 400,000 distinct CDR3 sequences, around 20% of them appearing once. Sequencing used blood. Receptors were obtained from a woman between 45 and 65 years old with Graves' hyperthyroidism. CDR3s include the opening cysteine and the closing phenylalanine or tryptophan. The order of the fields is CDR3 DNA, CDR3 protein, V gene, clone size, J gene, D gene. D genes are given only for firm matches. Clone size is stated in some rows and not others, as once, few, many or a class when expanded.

cdr3_nt: TGTGCCAGCAGTTTGCAGGGCTCCGGGGAGCTGTTTTTT; cdr3_aa: CASSLQGSGELFF; v_call: TRBV12-3/TRBV12-4; clone_size: many; j_call: TRBJ2-2; d_call: -
cdr3_nt: TGCGCCAGCAGCTTGGCCGCGGGGGGCACTGAAGCTTTCTTT; cdr3_aa: CASSLAAGGTEAFF; v_call: TRBV5-1; clone_size: many; j_call: TRBJ1-1; d_call: -
cdr3_nt: TGTGCCAGCAGCCAAGGCATGGGGGAGCAGTACTTC; cdr3_aa: CASSQGMGEQYF; v_call: TRBV3-1; clone_size: many; j_call: TRBJ2-7; d_call: -
cdr3_nt: TGTGCCAGCCGGGAAGTGGATGAGCAGTTCTTC; cdr3_aa: CASREVDEQFF; v_call: TRBV2; clone_size: many; j_call: TRBJ2-1; d_call: -
cdr3_nt: TGCAGTGCTAGGAGTAAGGCAGGAGTTGGGTACGAGCAGTACTTC; cdr3_aa: CSARSKAGVGYEQYF; v_call: TRBV20-1; clone_size: few; j_call: TRBJ2-7; d_call: -
cdr3_nt: TGTGCCAGCAGCTTAGGGGGCCACACTGAAGCTTTCTTT; cdr3_aa: CASSLGGHTEAFF; v_call: TRBV7-2; clone_size: many; j_call: TRBJ1-1; d_call: -
cdr3_nt: TGCAGTGCGATAGTTGGCGGGGGGTCAAATGAGCAGTTCTTC; cdr3_aa: CSAIVGGGSNEQFF; v_call: TRBV20-1; clone_size: few; j_call: TRBJ2-1; d_call: TRBD2
cdr3_nt: TGTGCCAGCAATCCCTGGGGACAGAGGAACACTGAAGCTTTCTTT; cdr3_aa: CASNPWGQRNTEAFF; v_call: TRBV19; clone_size: few; j_call: TRBJ1-1; d_call: TRBD1
cdr3_nt: TGTGCCAGCAGCACGGGACCGTCGCGAGCAGATACGCAGTATTTT; cdr3_aa: CASSTGPSRADTQYF; v_call: TRBV7-2; clone_size: many; j_call: TRBJ2-3; d_call: -
cdr3_nt: TGTGCCTGGAGTGTCGGGGGGCGGAATTCACCCCTCCACTTT; cdr3_aa: CAWSVGGRNSPLHF; v_call: TRBV30; clone_size: few; j_call: TRBJ1-6; d_call: -
cdr3_nt: TGTGCCTCCGCGGGGTTGGACACCATATATTTT; cdr3_aa: CASAGLDTIYF; v_call: TRBV6-2/TRBV6-3; clone_size: -; j_call: TRBJ1-3; d_call: -
cdr3_nt: TGCAGTGCCACGACGGGGAGTGATTTACAAGAGACCCAGTACTTC; cdr3_aa: CSATTGSDLQETQYF; v_call: TRBV20-1; clone_size: -; j_call: TRBJ2-5; d_call: -
cdr3_nt: TGCGCCAGCAGCCGAGACCCCGGGGGCACCGGGGAGCTGTTTTTT; cdr3_aa: CASSRDPGGTGELFF; v_call: TRBV2; clone_size: -; j_call: TRBJ2-2; d_call: -
cdr3_nt: TGTGCCAGCAGTGGGGTCGGACAGGGTAACTATGGCTACACCTTC; cdr3_aa: CASSGVGQGNYGYTF; v_call: TRBV28; clone_size: -; j_call: TRBJ1-2; d_call: TRBD1
cdr3_nt: TGCGCCAGCAGCCCCCTGGGACTACCCAAAAACATTCAGTACTTC; cdr3_aa: CASSPLGLPKNIQYF; v_call: TRBV4-1; clone_size: many; j_call: TRBJ2-4; d_call: TRBD2
cdr3_nt: TGTGCCAGCAGTGAAGACCCGGGATTGTGGGGGGCCAACGTCCTGACTTTC; cdr3_aa: CASSEDPGLWGANVLTF; v_call: TRBV2; clone_size: many; j_call: TRBJ2-6; d_call: -
cdr3_nt: TGTGCCAGCAGTGTTCATAGCGGGAGGGCAGGGTACAATGAGCAGTTCTTC; cdr3_aa: CASSVHSGRAGYNEQFF; v_call: TRBV2; clone_size: many; j_call: TRBJ2-1; d_call: TRBD2
cdr3_nt: TGTGCCAGCAGTGAAGCTAACCAGAACACTGAAGCTTTCTTT; cdr3_aa: CASSEANQNTEAFF; v_call: TRBV6-1; clone_size: many; j_call: TRBJ1-1; d_call: -
cdr3_nt: TGTGCCAGCAGTCCTTCAGGGTATTACTACGAGCAGTACTTC; cdr3_aa: CASSPSGYYYEQYF; v_call: TRBV12-3/TRBV12-4; clone_size: many; j_call: TRBJ2-7; d_call: -
cdr3_nt: TGTGCCAGCAGCTCCAGAGGTCCTAGCGGGAGAGATACGCAGTATTTT; cdr3_aa: CASSSRGPSGRDTQYF; v_call: TRBV7-8; clone_size: many; j_call: TRBJ2-3; d_call: TRBD2
cdr3_nt: TGTGCCAGTAGTATGGGAGGACTAGCGGGAGATCGGACCGGGGAGCTGTTTTTT; cdr3_aa: CASSMGGLAGDRTGELFF; v_call: TRBV19; clone_size: -; j_call: TRBJ2-2; d_call: TRBD2
cdr3_nt: TGTGCCAGCACCCCAGCGGGAGATTTCTACAATGAGCAGTTCTTC; cdr3_aa: CASTPAGDFYNEQFF; v_call: TRBV12-3/TRBV12-4; clone_size: many; j_call: TRBJ2-1; d_call: TRBD2